The source of this T cell receptor (beta chain) is a study of T cells in Graves' hyperthyroidism and ophthalmopathy. TCR beta CDR3 region amplification was performed from RNA transcripts. TCR CDR3 regions were first amplified by RT-PCR with HTBI primers. TCRdb reanalysed the multiplex PCR reads using MiXCR and keeps one entry per CDR3 protein. Here the sample spans 660,000 or so distinct CDR3 sequences, around 20% being singletons. The germline CDR1 and CDR2 sequences are GTSNPN and SVGIG (reference sequence). Trimming removed 2 bases from V and 0 bases from J, with 8 bases in between. The CDR3 is made up of 13 amino acids. This clonotype was found many times. From approximately 9.3 ml of fresh peripheral blood, PBMCs were isolated.

V gene TRBV30 combines with J gene TRBJ2-7; a weak D match, TRBD1 (5 bases). This TCR was recovered from a man between 25 and 39 years old with Graves' ophthalmopathy. The specimen was blood. CDR3 protein: CAWSQGASYEQYF. CDR3 sequence (DNA): TGTGCCTGGAGTCAAGGGGCCTCCTACGAGCAGTACTTC.